What follows are 32 T cell receptor beta chains derived from one specimen sequenced in a study of monozygotic twins with inflammatory bowel disease. TCRdb re-analyzed the 5' RACE reads; it lists each CDR3 protein once, without DNA. The sample's table shows approximately 160,000 distinct CDR3 sequences. Specimen: blood. The receptors come from a human donor with ulcerative colitis or Crohn's disease, or a healthy co-twin of an affected twin (not recorded which).

This chain connects TRBV20-1 to TRBJ2-7; TCRdb proposes TRBD2, but this gene call is untestable without DNA. This CDR3 is 16 amino acids long. Germline-derived CDR1 and CDR2 are DFQATT and SNEGSKA (reference sequence). This chain's CDR3 is CSARDLLAGFSYEQYF.

This chain connects TRBV30 to TRBJ2-1; TCRdb indicates TRBD2, and absent DNA this call remains unverified. Germline V gene sequence: CDR1 GTSNPN, CDR2 SVGIG (reference sequence). The CDR3 extends over 13 amino acids. CDR3: CAWSETSQSEQFF. The variable domain in full, completed from reference TRBV30 and TRBJ2-1, reads SQTIHQWPATLVQPVGSPLSLECTVEGTSNPNLYWYRQAAGRGLQLLFYSVGIGQISSEVPQNLSASRPQDRQFILSSKKLLLSDSGFYLCAWSETSQSEQFFGPGTRLTVL.

The rearrangement joins TRBV9 to TRBJ1-6; with no DNA, the TCRdb D assignment of TRBD1 cannot be verified. CDR1 is SGDLS, CDR2 YYNGEE, per germline. CDR3 length: 14 amino acids. This CDR3 is CASSQGTRGGPLHF.

This sequence joins TRBV7-2 and TRBJ1-2; TCRdb's D call of TRBD1 is untestable without DNA. The CDR3 consists of 16 residues. Germline lookup yields CDR1 SGHTA and CDR2 FQGNSA. This chain's CDR3 is CASSSRGGQGRYGYTF.

The chain joins TRBV5-1 to TRBJ1-1. The CDR3 is 12 residues long. Germline assignment: CDR1 SGHRS and CDR2 YFSETQ. The CDR3 region is CASTDVGFEAFF.

This chain joins TRBV3-1 and TRBJ2-5; TCRdb outputs TRBD1, but without DNA this stays unchecked. CDR3 length: 14 residues. Germline assignment: CDR1 LGHDT and CDR2 YNNKEL (reference sequence). CDR3 protein: CASSQEPRSGTQYF.

The chain employs TRBV7-2 and TRBJ2-5. This CDR3 contains 13 residues. CDR1 is SGHTA, CDR2 FQGNSA, per germline. CDR3 region: CASSLMDGETQYF.

J is TRBJ2-7 and V is TRBV14; checking the TCRdb D call of TRBD1 is not possible without DNA. In germline, CDR1 is SGHDN, CDR2 FVKESK. CDR3 length: 15 amino acids. The CDR3 reads CASSQETGTSNEQYF.

CDR3 sequence: CASSQGPFGKKLFF. The chain has TRBV4-1 and TRBJ1-4. This CDR3 is 14 amino acids long. The germline gives CDR1 MGHRA, CDR2 YSYEKL.

The genes are TRBV6-2 or TRBV6-3 and TRBJ2-1; TCRdb names TRBD2, which stays unverified in the absence of DNA. Germline loops: CDR1 MNHEY, CDR2 SVGEGT. CDR3 size: 15 residues. The CDR3 here is CASSYSAGVEEEQFF.

The chain carries TRBV7-2 and TRBJ2-3; with no DNA, the TCRdb D assignment of TRBD2 cannot be verified. CDR1 is SGHTA and CDR2 is FQGNSA in the germline V gene. The CDR3 is 15 residues long. The CDR3 region is CASSLRKGPGDTQYF.

This chain's CDR3 is CASSEDRGPTTNEKLFF. The chain recombines TRBV5-1 with TRBJ1-4; TCRdb reports TRBD1, a call that lacks DNA to check it against. This CDR3 has 17 residues. Germline CDR1 SGHRS, CDR2 YFSETQ. The full variable domain, its missing parts supplied by reference TRBV5-1 and TRBJ1-4, is KAGVTQTPRYLIKTRGQQVTLSCSPISGHRSVSWYQQTPGQGLQFLFEYFSETQRNKGNFPGRFSGRQFSNSRSEMNVSTLELGDSALYLCASSEDRGPTTNEKLFFGSGTQLSVL.

J is TRBJ2-7 and V is TRBV7-2. There are 15 residues in the CDR3. The germline gives CDR1 SGHTA, CDR2 FQGNSA. This CDR3 reads CASSSDGGRTYEQYF. Looking up the rest from reference TRBV7-2 and TRBJ2-7 gives the full variable domain: GAGVSQSPSNKVTEKGKDVELRCDPISGHTALYWYRQSLGQGLEFLIYFQGNSAPDKSGLPSDRFSAERTGGSVSTLTIQRTQQEDSAVYLCASSSDGGRTYEQYFGPGTRLTVT.

V and J are TRBV11-2 and TRBJ2-1; with no DNA, the TCRdb D assignment of TRBD2 cannot be verified. This CDR3 has 13 amino acids. Germline V gene data show CDR1 as SGHAT and CDR2 as FQNNGV. CDR3 sequence reads: CASSPLRANEQFF.

J is TRBJ1-3 and V is TRBV20-1; the TRBD1 assignment by TCRdb is unverifiable without DNA. The CDR3 has 14 residues. Looked up from germline, CDR1 is DFQATT and CDR2 is SNEGSKA (reference sequence). The chain's CDR3 is CSAQNRVNGNTIYF.

The V call is TRBV7-2, the J call TRBJ1-1; TCRdb's assignment of TRBD1 cannot be checked, as there is no DNA. The CDR3 length is 15 residues. In germline, CDR1 is SGHTA, CDR2 FQGNSA. The CDR3 reads CASSSPRGMNTEAFF.

The chain has TRBV28 and TRBJ1-5; TCRdb's D gene call, TRBD1, goes unchecked for lack of DNA. CDR1 and CDR2 (germline): MDHEN, SYDVKM. This CDR3 region has 14 residues. The CDR3 here is CASSTGARNQPQHF.

V and J are TRBV5-3 and TRBJ2-5; TCRdb outputs TRBD2, but without DNA this stays unchecked. TRBV5-3 belongs to the ORF category, with a function that is uncertain. This CDR3 has 16 residues. The CDR3 region is CARSLSMRLAEETQYF.

The chain uses TRBV12-3 or TRBV12-4 and TRBJ1-5. This CDR3 has 17 amino acids. CDR3 protein: CASSLMTLLTGNQPQHF.

This chain links TRBV27 with TRBJ1-1; TCRdb designates TRBD1, a call that cannot be tested without DNA. This CDR3 is built from 15 residues. From germline, CDR1 is MNHEY and CDR2 SMNVEV (reference sequence). CDR3 sequence reads: CASSSGTPMNTEAFF.

The chain recombines TRBV4-3 with TRBJ2-3; absent DNA, TCRdb's TRBD2 call cannot be checked. The CDR3 spans 17 residues. The germline CDR1 and CDR2 sequences are LGHNA and YSLEER. The CDR3 is CASSQRRTRIVTDTQYF.

The chain combines TRBV10-2 with TRBJ1-4; no DNA is available, so the TRBD1 call from TCRdb remains unchecked. The CDR3 spans 12 residues. Per germline, CDR1 WSHSY and CDR2 SAAADI. CDR3: CASSEGGTELFF.

V and J are TRBV5-1 and TRBJ1-1. The CDR3 length is 15 residues. Germline assignment: CDR1 SGHRS and CDR2 YFSETQ. CDR3 sequence: CASSLAVQRNTEAFF. The full variable domain, its missing parts supplied by reference TRBV5-1 and TRBJ1-1, is KAGVTQTPRYLIKTRGQQVTLSCSPISGHRSVSWYQQTPGQGLQFLFEYFSETQRNKGNFPGRFSGRQFSNSRSEMNVSTLELGDSALYLCASSLAVQRNTEAFFGQGTRLTVV.

The rearrangement links TRBV7-3 to TRBJ2-1. Looked up from germline, CDR1 is SGHTA and CDR2 is FQGTGA. The length of the CDR3 is 13 residues. CDR3 region: CASSLEAFNEQFF.

The chain recombines TRBV28 with TRBJ2-3. CDR1 is MDHEN and CDR2 is SYDVKM in the germline V gene. This CDR3 is 11 amino acids long. The CDR3 sequence is CASSPNLAQYF.

This rearrangement joins TRBV30 to TRBJ2-7; checking the TCRdb D call of TRBD1 is not possible without DNA. This CDR3 has 14 amino acids. The germline V gene has CDR1 GTSNPN and CDR2 SVGIG (reference sequence). The CDR3 is CAGTRGPHSYEQYF. The full variable domain, rest sourced from reference TRBV30 and TRBJ2-7, is SQTIHQWPATLVQPVGSPLSLECTVEGTSNPNLYWYRQAAGRGLQLLFYSVGIGQISSEVPQNLSASRPQDRQFILSSKKLLLSDSGFYLCAGTRGPHSYEQYFGPGTRLTVT.

The V gene is TRBV5-6, the J gene TRBJ2-1; the D call of TRBD1 rests on TCRdb alone, since no DNA is present to check it. Germline values: CDR1 SGHDT, CDR2 YYEEEE. The CDR3 length is 14 residues. CDR3 in amino acids: CASSSAGFYNEQFF.

The chain couples TRBV20-1 to TRBJ1-2; TCRdb picks TRBD1, but there is no DNA to check that call. This CDR3 has 14 amino acids. Germline CDR1 reads DFQATT; CDR2 reads SNEGSKA (reference sequence). The CDR3 loop reads CSADPGQGHYGYTF.

The V and J genes are TRBV5-1 and TRBJ2-1. Germline loops: CDR1 SGHRS, CDR2 YFSETQ. This CDR3 is built from 12 residues. The CDR3 sequence: CASSLATDEQFF.

The chain combines TRBV20-1 with TRBJ2-5; the TCRdb D gene call, TRBD1, has no DNA to confirm it. Germline assignment: CDR1 DFQATT and CDR2 SNEGSKA (reference sequence). The CDR3 sequence is 11 residues long. CDR3 sequence: CSVQGEETQYF.

This CDR3 is CASSSTGGTDTQYF. V usage is TRBV6-5 and J usage is TRBJ2-3; TCRdb selects TRBD1, and the lack of DNA leaves this call unchecked. This CDR3 is 14 amino acids long. From germline, CDR1 is MNHEY and CDR2 SVGAGI.

The CDR3 protein is CASSSEGEQYF. This sequence joins TRBV6-6 and TRBJ2-7. Germline V gene sequence: CDR1 MNHNY, CDR2 SVGAGI (reference sequence). The CDR3 covers 11 residues.